Here is one T cell receptor (beta chain) with its context. These data belong to a study of beta chain features in type 1 diabetes. The ends lost 3 bases at V and 0 bases at J; junction bases unmatched: 16. Germline CDR1 ENHRY, CDR2 SYGVKD. This CDR3 is 19 amino acids long. The sequenced template was cDNA made from the entire isolated RNA. TCRdb's copy holds only in-frame clones and misses some; the assay was immunoSEQ multiplex PCR. This table has about 900,000 clones, 15% to 20% appearing once. This sequence was found in a woman aged 18-35 years in good health. Sequenced input: naive CD4+ T cells from blood. The genes are TRBV10-3 and TRBJ2-5; 7 nucleotides match TRBD2. The CDR3 coding sequence is TGTGCCATCAGTGAAGTCAACAGCGCTAGCGGCCTGTACCAAGAGACCCAGTACTTC. Translated: CAISEVNSASGLYQETQYF.